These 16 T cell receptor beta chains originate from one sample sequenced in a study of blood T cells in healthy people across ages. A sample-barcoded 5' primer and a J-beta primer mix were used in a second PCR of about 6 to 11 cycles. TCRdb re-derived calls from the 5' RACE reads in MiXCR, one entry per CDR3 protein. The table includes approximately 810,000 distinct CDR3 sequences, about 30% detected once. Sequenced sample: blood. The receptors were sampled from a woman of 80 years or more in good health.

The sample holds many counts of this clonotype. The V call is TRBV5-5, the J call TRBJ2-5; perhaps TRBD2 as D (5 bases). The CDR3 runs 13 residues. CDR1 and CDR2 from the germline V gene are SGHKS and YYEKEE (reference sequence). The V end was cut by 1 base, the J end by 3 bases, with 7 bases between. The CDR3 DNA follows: TGTGCCAGCAGCTTGTACGGGGAAGAGACCCAGTACTTC. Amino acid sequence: CASSLYGEETQYF.

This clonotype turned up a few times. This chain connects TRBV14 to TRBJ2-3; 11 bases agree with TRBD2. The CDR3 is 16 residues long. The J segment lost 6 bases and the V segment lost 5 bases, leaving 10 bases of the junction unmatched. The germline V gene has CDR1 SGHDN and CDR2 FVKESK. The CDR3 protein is CASSTHRLAGTDTQYF. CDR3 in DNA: TGTGCCAGCAGCACCCATCGACTAGCGGGGACGGATACGCAGTATTTT. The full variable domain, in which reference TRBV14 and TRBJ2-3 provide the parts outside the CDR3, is EAGVTQFPSHSVIEKGQTVTLRCDPISGHDNLYWYRRVMGKEIKFLLHFVKESKQDESGMPNNRFLAERTGGTYSTLKVQPAELEDSGVYFCASSTHRLAGTDTQYFGPGTRLTVL.

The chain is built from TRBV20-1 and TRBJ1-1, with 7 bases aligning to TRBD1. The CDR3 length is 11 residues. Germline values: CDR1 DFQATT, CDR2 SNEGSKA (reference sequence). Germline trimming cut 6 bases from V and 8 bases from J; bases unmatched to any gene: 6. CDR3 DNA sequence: TGCAGTGCACCGGGACAGCAAGAAGCTTTCTTT. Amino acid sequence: CSAPGQQEAFF.

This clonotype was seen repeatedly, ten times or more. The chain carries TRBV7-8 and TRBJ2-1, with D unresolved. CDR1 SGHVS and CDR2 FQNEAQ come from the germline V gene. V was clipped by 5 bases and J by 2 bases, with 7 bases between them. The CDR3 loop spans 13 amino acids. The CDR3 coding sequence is TGTGCCAGCAGCACATGGACCTACAATGAGCAGTTCTTC. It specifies CASSTWTYNEQFF.

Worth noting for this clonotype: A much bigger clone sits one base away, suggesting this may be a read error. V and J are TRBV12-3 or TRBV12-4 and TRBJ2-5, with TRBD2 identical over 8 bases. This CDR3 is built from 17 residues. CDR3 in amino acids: CANSLQPWERGYETQYF. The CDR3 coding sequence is TGTGCCAACAGTTTACAGCCTTGGGAGCGGGGGTATGAGACCCAGTACTTC.

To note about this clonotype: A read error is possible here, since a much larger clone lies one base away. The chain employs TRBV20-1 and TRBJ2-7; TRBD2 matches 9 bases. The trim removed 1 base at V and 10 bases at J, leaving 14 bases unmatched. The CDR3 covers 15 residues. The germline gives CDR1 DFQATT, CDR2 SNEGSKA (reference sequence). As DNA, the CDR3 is TGCAGTGCTAGAGTCGGCGGGGGGGCCGAGGACACCCAGTACTTC. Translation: CSARVGGGAEDTQYF.

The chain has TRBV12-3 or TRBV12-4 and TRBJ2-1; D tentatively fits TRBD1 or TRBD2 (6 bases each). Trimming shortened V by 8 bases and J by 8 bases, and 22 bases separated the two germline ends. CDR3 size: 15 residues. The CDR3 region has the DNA TGTGCCAGCGGGAAGGAGGAGGGGGTTAAAGATGAGCAGTTCTTC. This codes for CASGKEEGVKDEQFF.

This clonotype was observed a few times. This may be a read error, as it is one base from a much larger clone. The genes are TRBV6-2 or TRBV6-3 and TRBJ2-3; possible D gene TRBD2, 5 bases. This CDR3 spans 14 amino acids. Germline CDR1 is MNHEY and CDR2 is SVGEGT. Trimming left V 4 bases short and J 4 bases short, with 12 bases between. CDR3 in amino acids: CASSCGGFPDTQYF. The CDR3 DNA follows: TGTGCCAGCAGTTGTGGCGGGTTCCCAGATACGCAGTATTTT.

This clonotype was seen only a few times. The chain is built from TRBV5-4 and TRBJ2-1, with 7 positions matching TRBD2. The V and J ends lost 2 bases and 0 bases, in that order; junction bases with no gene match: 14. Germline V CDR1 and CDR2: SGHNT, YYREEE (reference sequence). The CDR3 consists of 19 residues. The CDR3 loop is CASSLWGGYLLRSYNEQFF. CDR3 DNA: TGTGCCAGCAGCTTATGGGGGGGATACCTCCTTCGCTCCTACAATGAGCAGTTCTTC.

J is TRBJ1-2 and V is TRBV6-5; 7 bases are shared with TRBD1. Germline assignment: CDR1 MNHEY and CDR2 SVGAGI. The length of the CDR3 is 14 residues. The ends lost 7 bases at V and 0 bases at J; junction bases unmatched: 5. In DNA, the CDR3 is TGTGCCAGCACCGGGACAGTGGCTAACTATGGCTACACCTTC. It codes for CASTGTVANYGYTF.

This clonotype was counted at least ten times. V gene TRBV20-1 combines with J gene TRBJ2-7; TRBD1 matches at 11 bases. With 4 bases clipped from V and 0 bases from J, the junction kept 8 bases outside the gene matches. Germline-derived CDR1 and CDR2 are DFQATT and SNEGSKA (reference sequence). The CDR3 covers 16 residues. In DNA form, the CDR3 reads TGCAGTGCTACACACCTAGGACAGGGGGCCTCCTACGAGCAGTACTTC. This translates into CSATHLGQGASYEQYF.

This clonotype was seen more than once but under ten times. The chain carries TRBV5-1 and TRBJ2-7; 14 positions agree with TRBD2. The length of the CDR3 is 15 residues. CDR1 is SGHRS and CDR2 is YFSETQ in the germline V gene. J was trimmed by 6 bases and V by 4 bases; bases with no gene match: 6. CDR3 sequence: CASSHGTSGGSEQYF. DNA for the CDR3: TGCGCCAGCAGCCACGGGACTAGCGGGGGCTCCGAGCAGTACTTC.

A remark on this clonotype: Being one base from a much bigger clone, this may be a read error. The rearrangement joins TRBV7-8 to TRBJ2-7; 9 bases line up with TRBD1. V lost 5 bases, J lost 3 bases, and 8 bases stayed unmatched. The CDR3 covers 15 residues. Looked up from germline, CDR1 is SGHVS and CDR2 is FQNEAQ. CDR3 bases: TGTGCCAGCAGCCTCGGGACAGGGCAAGGCTACGAGCAGTACTTC. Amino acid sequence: CASSLGTGQGYEQYF.

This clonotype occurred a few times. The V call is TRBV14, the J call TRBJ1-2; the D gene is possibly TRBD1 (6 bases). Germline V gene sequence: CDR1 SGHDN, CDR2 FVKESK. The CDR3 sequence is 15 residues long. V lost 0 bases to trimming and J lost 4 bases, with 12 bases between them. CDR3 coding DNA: TGTGCCAGCAGCCAAGAGTCTGGGGGCTCCTATGGCTACACCTTC. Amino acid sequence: CASSQESGGSYGYTF.

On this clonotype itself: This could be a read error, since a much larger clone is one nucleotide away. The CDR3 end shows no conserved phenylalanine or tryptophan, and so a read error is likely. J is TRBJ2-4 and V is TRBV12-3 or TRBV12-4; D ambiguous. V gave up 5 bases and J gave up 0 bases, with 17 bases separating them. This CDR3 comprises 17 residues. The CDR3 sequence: CASSLRTSLLAKNIQYS. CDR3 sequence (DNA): TGTGCCAGCAGTCTACGGACCTCCCTATTAGCCAAAAACATTCAGTACTCC.

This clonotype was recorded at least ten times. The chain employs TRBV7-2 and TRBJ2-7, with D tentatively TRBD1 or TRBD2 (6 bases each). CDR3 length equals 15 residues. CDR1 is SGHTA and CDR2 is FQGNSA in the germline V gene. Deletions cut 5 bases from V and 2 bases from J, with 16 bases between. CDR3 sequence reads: CASSPIRGLPYEQYF. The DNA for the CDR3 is TGTGCCAGCAGCCCCATTCGGGGGCTCCCCTACGAGCAGTACTTC. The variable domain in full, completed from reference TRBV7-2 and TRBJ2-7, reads GAGVSQSPSNKVTEKGKDVELRCDPISGHTALYWYRQSLGQGLEFLIYFQGNSAPDKSGLPSDRFSAERTGGSVSTLTIQRTQQEDSAVYLCASSPIRGLPYEQYFGPGTRLTVT.